This TCR beta chain is from a study of cytomegalovirus exposure and HLA in healthy donors. As for the study in general: Across around 400 genotyped donors, about 86% landed in the Caucasian-associated ancestry cluster.

This CDR3 region has 14 residues. Germline CDR1 and CDR2: MNHEY and SMNVEV (reference sequence). V dropped 3 bases and J dropped 2; count of bases not matched to a gene: 2. About this clone itself: Antigen: not known.

Points from the study as a whole: Most CMV-associated TCR beta chains appeared HLA-restricted in a later analysis. In a later analysis, V- and J-gene trimming of beta chains associated with a DCLRE1C missense variant, replicated independently.

Primers: 60 Vbeta forward and 13 Jbeta reverse. As processed by the authors: Later, an analysis found 75 million to 90 million unique TCR beta chains, and about 10 million of these were shared. Sequencing was performed with immunoSEQ multiplex PCR; in TCRdb, only in-frame clones are kept and a portion is missing. The V and J calls and clone size were taken over from that table, and D and trimming were inferred from the DNA. The table records about 240,000 clones, approximately 78% of them present only once. This receptor was identified in a boy between 10 and 17 years old in good health and CMV-seronegative. The chain employs TRBV27 and TRBJ2-7; TRBD2 agrees at 9 bases. The sequenced sample consisted of PBMCs. As DNA, the CDR3 is TGTGCCAGCAGTTTTGGACTAGCGACCTACGAGCAGTACTTC. Amino acids: CASSFGLATYEQYF.